The entry below gives a single TCR beta chain sequence along with its context. Its antigen is currently unknown. From germline, CDR1 is SEHNR and CDR2 FQNEAQ (reference sequence). V lost 6 bases and J lost 5, with 13 bases in between. This CDR3 has 13 residues. This sample was taken from a study of cytomegalovirus exposure and HLA in healthy donors. The PCR ran on 60 Vbeta and 13 Jbeta primers. Clones were read by immunoSEQ multiplex PCR, and TCRdb kept only the in-frame ones, dropping some. The data show about 130,000 clones, about 68% seen once. Whole-study results and caveats: Reportedly, TCR beta sequences accurately predicted HLA-A and HLA-B alleles in most subjects. In vitro assays verified that a few CMV-associated chains recognized CMV antigens specifically. In a later analysis, HLA-C alleles had the fewest associated TCRs, DRB1 alleles the most.

V and J are TRBV7-9 and TRBJ2-5; D may be TRBD1 (6 bases). The sample was PBMCs. This TCR was recovered from a man aged 35 to 55 in good health and CMV-seropositive. CDR3 sequence: CASSPPQGETQYF. The DNA for the CDR3 is TGTGCCAGCAGTCCGCCGCAGGGGGAGACCCAGTACTTC.